Sequencing of this T cell receptor (beta chain) was carried out in a study of OX40 agonist ivuxolimab in advanced cancers. Regarding the study as a whole: The antigens recognized by the expanded peripheral T cells, that is their antigen specificity, were not determined. More expanded clones were seen, on average, in CD8+ T cells than in CD4+.

The repertoire was sequenced with immunoSEQ multiplex PCR; TCRdb's copy has only in-frame clones and lacks some. The sample lists more than 50,000 clones, about 85% occurring once. Concerning this clone itself: Its specificity is not known.

Sample: CD4+ or CD8+ T cells sorted from blood, taken in a trial of the OX40 agonist ivuxolimab. The receptor's source is an adult with an advanced solid tumor such as melanoma, head and neck, liver or kidney cancer.

The CDR3 DNA reads TGTGCCAGCAGCGTAATAGCGGGGGTGTCAAACACCGGGGAGCTGTTTTTT. Residues: CASSVIAGVSNTGELFF. The rearrangement joins TRBV9 to TRBJ2-2; 9 nucleotides match TRBD2. Trimming at V came to 1 base and at J to 2 bases, leaving 6 bases not matched to a gene. CDR1 and CDR2 (germline): SGDLS, YYNGEE. This CDR3 has 17 amino acids. The full variable domain, completed using reference TRBV9 and TRBJ2-2, is DSGVTQTPKHLITATGQRVTLRCSPRSGDLSVYWYQQSLDQGLQFLIQYYNGEERAKGNILERFSAQQFPDLHSELNLSSLELGDSALYFCASSVIAGVSNTGELFFGEGSRLTVL.